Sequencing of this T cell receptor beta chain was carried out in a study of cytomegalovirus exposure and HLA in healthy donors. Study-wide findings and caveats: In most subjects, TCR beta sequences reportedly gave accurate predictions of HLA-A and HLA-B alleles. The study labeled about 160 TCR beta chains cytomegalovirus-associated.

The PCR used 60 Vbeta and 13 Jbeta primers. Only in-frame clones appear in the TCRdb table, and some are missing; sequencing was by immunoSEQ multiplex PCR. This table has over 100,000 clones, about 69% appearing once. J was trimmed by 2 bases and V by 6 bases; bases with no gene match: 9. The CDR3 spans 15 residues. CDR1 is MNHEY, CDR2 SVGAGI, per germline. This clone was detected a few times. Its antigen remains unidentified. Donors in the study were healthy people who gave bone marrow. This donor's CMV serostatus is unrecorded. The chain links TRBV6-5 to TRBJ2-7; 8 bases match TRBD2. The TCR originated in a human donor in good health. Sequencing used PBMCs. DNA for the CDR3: TGTGCCAGCAGCCCCGGAAGCGGGGGAACCTACGAGCAGTACTTC. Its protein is CASSPGSGGTYEQYF.